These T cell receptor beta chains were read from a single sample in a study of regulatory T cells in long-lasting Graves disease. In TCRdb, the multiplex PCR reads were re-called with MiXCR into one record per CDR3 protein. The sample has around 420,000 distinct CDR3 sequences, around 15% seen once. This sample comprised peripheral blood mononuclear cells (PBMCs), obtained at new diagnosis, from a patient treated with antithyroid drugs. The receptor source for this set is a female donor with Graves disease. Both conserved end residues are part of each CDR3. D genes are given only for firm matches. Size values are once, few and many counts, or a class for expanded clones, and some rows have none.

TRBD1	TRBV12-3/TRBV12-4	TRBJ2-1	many	TGTGCCAGCAGTCTCCTAGGGGGCGTTTCCTACAATGAGCAGTTCTTC	CASSLLGGVSYNEQFF
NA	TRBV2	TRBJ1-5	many	TGTGCCAGCAGTAAAGTAGGAAGCAATCAGCCCCAGCATTTT	CASSKVGSNQPQHF
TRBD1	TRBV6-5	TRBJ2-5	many	TGTGCCAGCAGTTATTACAGGGGGCATCTCCAAGAGACCCAGTACTTC	CASSYYRGHLQETQYF
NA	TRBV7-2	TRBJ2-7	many	TGTGCCAGCAGCTGGGGACGGTCCTACGAGCAGTACTTC	CASSWGRSYEQYF
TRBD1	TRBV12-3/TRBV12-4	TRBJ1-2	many	TGTGCCAGCAATCTCCCGGGACAGAGTTATGGCTACACCTTC	CASNLPGQSYGYTF
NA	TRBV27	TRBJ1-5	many	TGTGCCAGCAGCCTCACCGGGCCCTTGTTTAGCAATCAGCCCCAGCATTTT	CASSLTGPLFSNQPQHF
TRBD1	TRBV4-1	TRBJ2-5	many	TGCGCCAGCAGCCAGGAGACAGGGGGCGGGAGGGAGACCCAGTACTTC	CASSQETGGGRETQYF
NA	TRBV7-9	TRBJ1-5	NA	TGTGCCAGCAGCTTAAACTCTCCGGGCCGGGGTAATCAGCCCCAGCATTTT	CASSLNSPGRGNQPQHF
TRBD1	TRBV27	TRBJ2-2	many	TGTGCCAGCAGTTCTCTCGAACAGGGGGTGAACACCGGGGAGCTGTTTTTT	CASSSLEQGVNTGELFF
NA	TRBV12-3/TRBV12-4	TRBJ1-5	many	TGTGCCAGCAATAGTCCGGGTAATCAGCCCCAGCATTTT	CASNSPGNQPQHF
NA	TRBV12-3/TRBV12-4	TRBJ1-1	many	TGTGCCAGCAGCCCGGTGGCAGGACAGCACACTGAAGCTTTCTTT	CASSPVAGQHTEAFF
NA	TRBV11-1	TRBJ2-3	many	TGTGCCAGCAGCTTAGTCGGCCAGCCAGATACGCAGTATTTT	CASSLVGQPDTQYF
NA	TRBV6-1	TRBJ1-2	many	TGTGCCAGCAGTGAATGGGAGGGCGAAAACTATGGCTACACCTTC	CASSEWEGENYGYTF
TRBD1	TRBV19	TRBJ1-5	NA	TGTGCCAGTAGTATAGGGAGACAGGGGGTCAATCAGCCCCAGCATTTT	CASSIGRQGVNQPQHF
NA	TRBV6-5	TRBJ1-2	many	TGTGCCAGCAGTTACTCGATGTCGGGCAGCTATGGCTACACCTTC	CASSYSMSGSYGYTF
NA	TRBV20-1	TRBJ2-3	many	TGCAGTGCTAGAGGGTGGGGGGGCACAGATACGCAGTATTTT	CSARGWGGTDTQYF
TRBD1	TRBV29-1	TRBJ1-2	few	TGCAGCGTTGAACAGGGGGGTAGAGATGGCTACACCTTC	CSVEQGGRDGYTF
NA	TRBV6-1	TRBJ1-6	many	TGTGCCAGCAGTCCTCAGGGAGGGAGTGCTTCACCCCTCCACTTT	CASSPQGGSASPLHF
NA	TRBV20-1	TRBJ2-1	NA	TGCAGTGCTAGAGATAAAGCGGTGCCCTACAATGAGCAGTTCTTC	CSARDKAVPYNEQFF
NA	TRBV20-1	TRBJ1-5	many	TGCAGTGCTAGAGTAGGAGATTTTTTTCAGCCCCAGCATTTT	CSARVGDFFQPQHF
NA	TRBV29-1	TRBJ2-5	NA	TGCAGCGTTGAGTGGTCTAAAGAGACCCAGTACTTC	CSVEWSKETQYF
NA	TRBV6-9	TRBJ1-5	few	TGTGCCAGCAGTTACTCGAACGTTGCCAGAACCAAGAGCAATCAGCCCCAGCATTTT	CASSYSNVARTKSNQPQHF
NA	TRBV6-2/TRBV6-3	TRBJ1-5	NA	TGTGCCAGCCAAAGCGGGGGGAGCAATCAGCCCCAGCATTTT	CASQSGGSNQPQHF
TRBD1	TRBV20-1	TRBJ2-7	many	TGCAGTGCTGAGGACAGGGGGCGATCCTACGAGCAGTACTTC	CSAEDRGRSYEQYF